These 4 T cell receptor beta chains originate from one sample sequenced in a study of T-cell reconstitution after alpha-beta-depleted transplantation in children. For TCRbeta, the library was prepared with unique molecular identifiers. TCRdb re-derived calls from the PCR reads in MiXCR, one entry per CDR3 protein. This sample has about 610,000 distinct CDR3 sequences, with about 10% found just once. Material: PBMCs from the stem cell graft donor, obtained from the stem cell graft. Every receptor here comes from a human donor who donated a stem cell graft to a child with acute myeloid leukemia.

Many counts were recorded for this clonotype. The rearrangement links TRBV4-2 to TRBJ2-7, with 9 bases aligning to TRBD2. V lost 2 bases to trimming and J lost 2 bases; unmatched junction nucleotides: 7. CDR1 and CDR2 (germline): LGHNA, YNFKEQ. The CDR3 length is 16 residues. The CDR3 loop is CASSQSTTSGTYEQYF. The CDR3 DNA is TGTGCCAGCAGCCAATCCACGACTAGCGGAACCTACGAGCAGTACTTC.

This clonotype has a handful of counts. This chain uses TRBV7-2 with TRBJ2-1; 8 bases match TRBD2. The trim removed 1 base at V and 6 bases at J, leaving 8 bases unmatched. The length of the CDR3 is 16 residues. Germline V CDR1 and CDR2: SGHTA, FQGNSA. CDR3 in amino acids: CASSLGPPAGANEQFF. The CDR3 DNA is TGTGCCAGCAGCTTAGGTCCCCCAGCGGGAGCCAATGAGCAGTTCTTC. Variable domain in full (rest from reference TRBV7-2 and TRBJ2-1): GAGVSQSPSNKVTEKGKDVELRCDPISGHTALYWYRQSLGQGLEFLIYFQGNSAPDKSGLPSDRFSAERTGGSVSTLTIQRTQQEDSAVYLCASSLGPPAGANEQFFGPGTRLTVL.

The DNA of the CDR3 is TGTGCCAGCAGCGAGTGGCTAAACGGGGAGCTGTTTTTT. It encodes CASSEWLNGELFF. V usage is TRBV9 and J usage is TRBJ2-2; D call uncertain. This CDR3 comprises 13 residues. Germline V gene lookup returns CDR1 SGDLS and CDR2 YYNGEE. With 3 bases removed from V and 7 bases from J, the gap between germline ends came to 10 bases.

This rearrangement joins TRBV3-1 to TRBJ2-7; D call uncertain. CDR3 length: 13 amino acids. Germline V gene lookup returns CDR1 LGHDT and CDR2 YNNKEL (reference sequence). Trimming took 2 bases from V and 3 from J, leaving 8 bases between them. The CDR3 loop reads CASSQMGYYEQYF. The CDR3 DNA sequence: TGTGCCAGCAGCCAAATGGGCTACTACGAGCAGTACTTC.